A selection of T cell receptor beta chains follows, all from one sample in a study of tumor and adjacent non-tumor tissue in lung cancer. TCRdb re-derived calls from the multiplex PCR reads in MiXCR, one entry per CDR3 protein. The sample carries roughly 75,000 distinct CDR3 sequences, less than 75% recorded once. The sample comprised distant non-tumor lung tissue. The receptors were sampled from a woman aged 45 to 65 with non-small cell lung cancer. Each CDR3 is given with its conserved first and last residue. D genes are given only for firm matches. Expanded clones are given a class, and other clones once, few, many or no size at all.

clone_size: NA; v_call: TRBV12-3/TRBV12-4; d_call: NA; j_call: TRBJ2-3; cdr3_aa: CASSAQSGTDAQYF; cdr3_nt: TGTGCCAGCAGTGCCCAAAGCGGCACAGATGCGCAGTATTTT
clone_size: few; v_call: TRBV6-2/TRBV6-3; d_call: NA; j_call: TRBJ2-3; cdr3_aa: CASSQGLGPKFSLTYTQYF; cdr3_nt: TGTGCCAGCAGTCAAGGATTGGGACCAAAATTTTCCCTCACGTATACGCAGTATTTT
clone_size: NA; v_call: TRBV20-1; d_call: NA; j_call: TRBJ1-5; cdr3_aa: CSAIAWGDQPQHF; cdr3_nt: TGCAGTGCTATAGCTTGGGGCGATCAGCCCCAGCATTTT
clone_size: many; v_call: TRBV5-6; d_call: NA; j_call: TRBJ2-3; cdr3_aa: CASSGTGIPDTQYF; cdr3_nt: TGTGCCAGCAGCGGGACGGGGATCCCAGATACGCAGTATTTT
clone_size: many; v_call: TRBV20-1; d_call: TRBD2; j_call: TRBJ2-1; cdr3_aa: CSAQSGTYNEQFF; cdr3_nt: TGCAGTGCTCAAAGCGGGACCTACAATGAGCAGTTCTTC
clone_size: once; v_call: TRBV20-1; d_call: NA; j_call: TRBJ2-1; cdr3_aa: CSVAKNNEQFF; cdr3_nt: TGCAGTGTTGCCAAGAACAATGAGCAGTTCTTC
clone_size: few; v_call: TRBV28; d_call: TRBD2; j_call: TRBJ2-1; cdr3_aa: CASFNSGDNEQFF; cdr3_nt: TGTGCCAGCTTTAATAGCGGGGACAATGAGCAGTTCTTC
clone_size: NA; v_call: TRBV20-1; d_call: TRBD2; j_call: TRBJ2-2; cdr3_aa: CSARGSGSNIGELFF; cdr3_nt: TGCAGTGCTAGAGGTAGCGGGTCTAACATCGGGGAACTGTTTTTT
clone_size: few; v_call: TRBV28; d_call: TRBD2; j_call: TRBJ2-3; cdr3_aa: CASSQPLLPWAGGTDTQYF; cdr3_nt: TGTGCCAGCAGTCAACCCTTACTCCCATGGGCGGGAGGGACAGATACGCAGTATTTT
clone_size: NA; v_call: TRBV20-1; d_call: TRBD2; j_call: TRBJ2-1; cdr3_aa: CSTRGAGGSMSYNEQFF; cdr3_nt: TGCAGCACTAGAGGAGCGGGAGGATCAATGTCCTACAATGAGCAGTTCTTC
clone_size: NA; v_call: TRBV7-7; d_call: TRBD2; j_call: TRBJ2-3; cdr3_aa: CASSFFRLAGAWTDTQYF; cdr3_nt: TGTGCTAGCAGCTTTTTCCGACTAGCGGGAGCGTGGACAGATACGCAGTATTTT
clone_size: NA; v_call: TRBV20-1; d_call: NA; j_call: TRBJ2-7; cdr3_aa: CSTREINGNTYEQYF; cdr3_nt: TGCAGTACTAGGGAGATTAACGGGAACACTTACGAACAGTACTTC
clone_size: many; v_call: TRBV10-2; d_call: TRBD1; j_call: TRBJ2-3; cdr3_aa: CASSQTGVSTDTQYF; cdr3_nt: TGCGCCAGCAGTCAAACAGGGGTGAGCACAGATACGCAGTATTTT
clone_size: NA; v_call: TRBV7-8; d_call: NA; j_call: TRBJ1-1; cdr3_aa: CACSQTGTGTEAFF; cdr3_nt: TGTGCCTGCAGCCAAACCGGGACCGGGACTGAAGCTTTCTTT
clone_size: NA; v_call: TRBV4-1; d_call: NA; j_call: TRBJ1-1; cdr3_aa: CASSQDVCRVGTDAFF; cdr3_nt: TGCGCCAGCAGCCAAGATGTCTGCAGGGTCGGCACTGATGCTTTCTTT
clone_size: NA; v_call: TRBV6-2/TRBV6-3; d_call: NA; j_call: TRBJ1-5; cdr3_aa: CASRELGTSNQPQHF; cdr3_nt: TGTGCCAGCAGGGAGCTCGGGACCTCTAATCAGCCCCAGCATTTT